Ten or more counts support the clone carrying this T cell receptor (beta chain). Prior to thyroid surgery, none of the patients had received any treatment. The data originate from a study of metastatic and nonmetastatic thyroid tumors. Study-level information: The authors compared repertoires across blood and tumor or nodule tissue from malignant and benign thyroid patients.

Source study methods: Clinicopathological groups supplied CDR3 differences that were used to build a distant-metastasis classifier for papillary thyroid cancer. TCRdb ran MiXCR on the PCR reads. The V and J calls were determined by TCRdb, not by the authors. There are 30,000 to 35,000 clones in the sample; 15% occur only once, and about 19% lies in the top ten. From germline, CDR1 is SNHLY and CDR2 FYNNEI. Unmatched junction bases numbered 9, after V lost 6 bases and J lost 5 bases. There are 14 residues in the CDR3. The chain carries TRBV2 and TRBJ1-1; 7 nucleotides line up with TRBD1. The sequence came from a male donor with papillary thyroid cancer or a benign thyroid nodule (not recorded which). Some clones in this sample may be carry-over from other donors' samples. Sequenced input: blood. The CDR3 sequence is CASSLQGIETEAFF. DNA for the CDR3: TGTGCCAGCAGCTTACAGGGGATCGAGACTGAAGCTTTCTTT.